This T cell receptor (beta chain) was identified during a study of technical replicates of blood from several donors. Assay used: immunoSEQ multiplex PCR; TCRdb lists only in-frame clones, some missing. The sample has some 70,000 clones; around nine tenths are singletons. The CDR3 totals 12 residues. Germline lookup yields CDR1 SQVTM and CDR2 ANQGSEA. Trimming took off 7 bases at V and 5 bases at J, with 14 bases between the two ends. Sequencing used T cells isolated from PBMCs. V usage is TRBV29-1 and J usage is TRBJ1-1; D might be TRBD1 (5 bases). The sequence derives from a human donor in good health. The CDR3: CSARVTDTEAFF. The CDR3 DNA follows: TGCAGCGCCCGAGTGACAGATACTGAAGCTTTCTTT.